The 23 T cell receptor beta chains given below trace back to one sample, sequenced in a study of T cells in Graves' hyperthyroidism and ophthalmopathy. RNA transcripts provided the source from which TCR beta CDR3 regions were amplified. A first-round RT-PCR of the TCR CDR3 used the HTBI primer set. Each CDR3 protein is one row after TCRdb ran MiXCR on the multiplex PCR reads. The sample consists of about 580,000 distinct CDR3 sequences, around 13% of them appearing once. The sample consisted of blood. Receptors originate from a woman under 40 with Graves' hyperthyroidism that later progressed to Graves' ophthalmopathy.

The CDR3 bases are TGTGCCAGCAGTTCCGGACTAGCGGTCGGGGAGCTGTTTTTT. Residues: CASSSGLAVGELFF. The rearrangement joins TRBV2 to TRBJ2-2; 10 bases are shared with TRBD2. The CDR3 covers 14 residues. Germline V gene sequence: CDR1 SNHLY, CDR2 FYNNEI. Losses at the gene ends were 5 bases for V and 7 bases for J; bases not matched to a gene: 4.

A few counts support this clonotype. V is TRBV3-1 and J is TRBJ2-7, with D possibly matching TRBD1 (5 bases). This CDR3 has 13 amino acids. Deletions cut 4 bases from V and 2 bases from J, with 9 bases between. The V gene's germline CDR1 is LGHDT and CDR2 YNNKEL (reference sequence). The CDR3 protein is CASSRVGPYEQYF. The DNA of the CDR3 is TGTGCCAGCAGCCGGGTGGGGCCCTACGAGCAGTACTTC.

In its sample, this clonotype was seen a few times. The chain has TRBV20-1 and TRBJ2-6, with D possibly matching TRBD2 (5 bases). V shed 7 bases and J shed 3 bases, with 16 bases lying between them. The CDR3 has 15 residues. Germline values: CDR1 DFQATT, CDR2 SNEGSKA (reference sequence). The CDR3 reads CSVRGAWVGANVLTF. For the CDR3, the DNA is TGCAGTGTTCGGGGAGCCTGGGTTGGGGCCAACGTCCTGACTTTC.

The genes are TRBV20-1 and TRBJ2-1, with 12 bases lining up with TRBD2. From germline, CDR1 is DFQATT and CDR2 SNEGSKA (reference sequence). V dropped 6 bases and J dropped 14; count of bases not matched to a gene: 8. This CDR3 is built from 12 residues. CDR3 sequence: CSAKTSGGIKFF. CDR3 nucleotide sequence: TGCAGTGCCAAGACTAGCGGGGGCATTAAGTTCTTC.

J is TRBJ2-2 and V is TRBV7-2, with TRBD2 as a possible D gene (5 bases). This CDR3 has 15 residues. Germline assignment: CDR1 SGHTA and CDR2 FQGNSA. V was cut by 7 bases and J by 5 bases, with 17 bases left in between. CDR3: CASTSWRATTGELFF. CDR3 bases: TGTGCCAGCACCTCTTGGCGGGCAACAACCGGGGAGCTGTTTTTT.

This clonotype was recorded many times. The rearrangement joins TRBV28 to TRBJ1-2, with 7 bases aligning to TRBD1. Germline loops: CDR1 MDHEN, CDR2 SYDVKM. Trimming at V came to 4 bases and at J to 3 bases, leaving 5 bases not matched to a gene. CDR3 length equals 14 residues. The CDR3 DNA is TGTGCCAGCAGTTCTCGACAGGGATACTATGGCTACACCTTC. Translated: CASSSRQGYYGYTF.

The chain couples TRBV4-1 to TRBJ2-1; D is unresolved. CDR3 length: 14 amino acids. The germline V gene encodes CDR1 MGHRA and CDR2 YSYEKL. Trimming pared 5 bases from V and 5 bases from J, leaving 13 bases between. CDR3 protein: CASSYRASNNEQFF. The CDR3 nucleotides read TGCGCCAGCAGCTACCGGGCCAGCAACAATGAGCAGTTCTTC.

There are a few counts of this clonotype. This chain connects TRBV11-2 to TRBJ2-1; TRBD1 might be the D (5 bases). From germline, CDR1 is SGHAT and CDR2 FQNNGV. The CDR3 has 14 residues. Trimming stripped 4 bases from V and 10 bases from J, with 17 bases between. The CDR3 DNA follows: TGTGCCAGCAGCTCCTCGGTCCAGGGTGGGGAGCAGTTCTTC. Translated: CASSSSVQGGEQFF.

The V gene is TRBV19, the J gene TRBJ1-4; D not certain. With 3 bases removed from V and 8 bases from J, the gap between germline ends came to 13 bases. Germline values: CDR1 LNHDA, CDR2 SQIVND (reference sequence). The CDR3 spans 14 residues. This chain's CDR3 is CASSIGGVSEKLFF. CDR3 bases: TGTGCCAGTAGTATTGGTGGGGTCTCGGAAAAACTGTTTTTT.

This clonotype was counted many times. The chain has TRBV3-1 and TRBJ1-5, with D possibly matching TRBD1 (6 bases). Trimming removed 8 bases at V and 4 bases at J, with 9 bases between. This CDR3 spans 12 amino acids. Germline V gives CDR1 LGHDT, CDR2 YNNKEL (reference sequence). In nucleotides, the CDR3 is TGTGCCAGCCAAGGGGGGAATCAGCCCCAGCATTTT. Its protein is CASQGGNQPQHF.

This clonotype was seen many times. The chain links TRBV12-5 to TRBJ2-7, with TRBD1 identical over 7 bases. With V trimmed by 0 bases and J by 5 bases, 13 bases remained unmatched. The CDR3 is 17 amino acids. Per the germline V gene, CDR1 is LGHNT and CDR2 is FRNRAP. The DNA for the CDR3 is TGTGCTAGTGGTTTGGTACTAGGGGGCGCGGTAGGTGACGAGCAGTACTTC. This gives the protein CASGLVLGGAVGDEQYF.

This clonotype was seen only a few times. The DNA for the CDR3 is TGTGCCAGCAGCCCCAGTCTCGTCGGCTACACCTTC. Residues: CASSPSLVGYTF. The chain couples TRBV7-9 to TRBJ1-2, with D unclear. Germline V gives CDR1 SEHNR, CDR2 FQNEAQ (reference sequence). V was shortened by 5 bases and J by 8 bases, with 12 bases between the two germline ends. The CDR3 covers 12 residues.

J is TRBJ2-3 and V is TRBV5-4; D might be TRBD2 (6 bases). V was clipped by 2 bases and J by 4 bases, with 8 bases between them. Per germline, CDR1 SGHNT and CDR2 YYREEE (reference sequence). The CDR3 runs 13 residues. The CDR3 sequence is CASSFTSPDTQYF. The CDR3 DNA reads TGTGCCAGCAGCTTTACTAGCCCAGATACGCAGTATTTT.

Many counts were recorded for this clonotype. The chain links TRBV18 to TRBJ1-5; no clear D. This CDR3 has 12 amino acids. CDR1 and CDR2 from the germline V gene are KGHSH and LQKENI. V shed 0 bases and J shed 11 bases, with 8 bases lying between them. The CDR3 reads CASSPPRHAQHF. The CDR3 nucleotides read TGTGCCAGCTCACCACCGCGGCACGCCCAGCATTTT.

Only one count was recorded for this clonotype. V usage is TRBV30 and J usage is TRBJ2-2; D gene uncertain. The germline V gene encodes CDR1 GTSNPN and CDR2 SVGIG (reference sequence). V was clipped by 3 bases and J by 4 bases, with 6 bases between them. This CDR3 spans 12 amino acids. The CDR3 coding sequence is TGTGCCTGGAGGCCCGTCACCGGGGAGCTGTTTTTT. As protein: CAWRPVTGELFF.

This clonotype was counted at least ten times. In DNA form, the CDR3 reads TGTGCCAGCAGCCAAGCCCCCATGAGTCTAGCGGGATACTTCTCCTACAATGAGCAGTTCTTC. It specifies CASSQAPMSLAGYFSYNEQFF. The chain employs TRBV14 and TRBJ2-1, with 9 bases matching TRBD2. Losses at the gene ends were 1 base for V and 0 bases for J; bases not matched to a gene: 16. The CDR3 totals 21 residues. Germline values: CDR1 SGHDN, CDR2 FVKESK.

This clonotype was seen at least ten times. The chain recombines TRBV7-2 with TRBJ1-4; D gene ambiguous. The CDR3 totals 12 residues. Trimming removed 5 bases from V and 3 bases from J, with 4 bases in between. Germline CDR1 SGHTA, CDR2 FQGNSA. CDR3 residues: CASSAPNEKLFF. The CDR3 DNA is TGTGCCAGCAGCGCACCTAATGAAAAACTGTTTTTT.

This clonotype was seen many times. The V and J genes are TRBV6-1 and TRBJ1-3; the D is unclear. Looked up from germline, CDR1 is MNHNS and CDR2 is SASEGT. The CDR3 loop spans 15 amino acids. The V and J ends lost 6 bases and 4 bases respectively, with 16 bases between them. CDR3 in amino acids: CASRSQRTVGNTIYF. The CDR3 bases are TGTGCCAGCAGGTCACAGCGGACGGTCGGAAACACCATATATTTT.

This clonotype was detected a few times. The chain carries TRBV27 and TRBJ2-3, with TRBD2 matching 9 bases. This CDR3 spans 15 amino acids. Per germline, CDR1 MNHEY and CDR2 SMNVEV (reference sequence). The junction had 6 bases not matched to a gene; V was cut back by 7 bases and J by 1 base. The CDR3 sequence is CASNHRLAGTDTQYF. Here the CDR3 DNA reads TGTGCCAGCAACCACAGACTAGCGGGCACAGATACGCAGTATTTT.

This clonotype has ten or more counts. The gene calls are TRBV28 and TRBJ2-7, with 10 bases aligning to TRBD1. The germline V gene has CDR1 MDHEN and CDR2 SYDVKM. Trimming took 1 base from V and 3 from J; bases not matched to a gene: 6. This CDR3 has 16 residues. The CDR3 nucleotides are TGTGCCAGCAGTTTATTGCCGGGACAGGGGCACTACGAGCAGTACTTC. Protein product: CASSLLPGQGHYEQYF. Supplemented by reference TRBV28 and TRBJ2-7, the full variable domain reads DVKVTQSSRYLVKRTGEKVFLECVQDMDHENMFWYRQDPGLGLRLIYFSYDVKMKEKGDIPEGYSVSREKKERFSLILESASTNQTSMYLCASSLLPGQGHYEQYFGPGTRLTVT.

This chain links TRBV3-1 with TRBJ2-5; TRBD2 aligns across 8 bases. The CDR3 runs 16 residues. The trim removed 5 bases at V and 4 bases at J, leaving 12 bases unmatched. Per germline, CDR1 LGHDT and CDR2 YNNKEL (reference sequence). The CDR3 sequence: CASSFNGGGFRETQYF. CDR3 nucleotides: TGTGCCAGCAGCTTTAACGGCGGGGGGTTTAGAGAGACCCAGTACTTC.

This clonotype was picked up a small number of times. The chain couples TRBV6-1 to TRBJ2-7; D uncertain. The V and J ends lost 6 bases and 4 bases respectively, with 13 bases between them. This CDR3 is built from 13 residues. Per the germline V gene, CDR1 is MNHNS and CDR2 is SASEGT. Here the CDR3 reads CASRNPDGYEQYF. The CDR3 region has the DNA TGTGCCAGCAGAAACCCGGACGGATACGAGCAGTACTTC.

The V gene is TRBV7-2, the J gene TRBJ2-1, with a possible D match to TRBD1 (6 bases). The V and J ends lost 4 bases and 7 bases respectively, with 17 bases between them. The CDR3 length is 15 residues. Germline V gene data show CDR1 as SGHTA and CDR2 as FQGNSA. CDR3 amino acids: CASSYSRGEWNEQFF. The CDR3 DNA is TGTGCCAGCAGCTATAGCAGGGGTGAGTGGAATGAGCAGTTCTTC. The complete variable domain, with remaining parts taken from reference TRBV7-2 and TRBJ2-1, reads GAGVSQSPSNKVTEKGKDVELRCDPISGHTALYWYRQSLGQGLEFLIYFQGNSAPDKSGLPSDRFSAERTGGSVSTLTIQRTQQEDSAVYLCASSYSRGEWNEQFFGPGTRLTVL.